A single T cell receptor beta chain is shown here with its context. Its antigen target is currently unknown. No quality values exist for individual bases; no much larger clone is one base distant. Each collaborating institution followed its own protocols to collect whole blood in K2EDTA tubes. Collaborator samples were shipped for TCRbeta analysis as frozen whole blood, isolated PBMCs, or DNA extracted from either sample type. This sample was taken from a study of blood T cell repertoires in COVID-19 (dated by TCRdb to the early 2020s). For the study in its entirety: Collaborator samples came from the United States, Italy and Spain and covered acute and convalescent phases of COVID-19. The material from the prospective study consisted of cDNA or gDNA derived from T cells, B-cell-depleted T cells, or PBMCs. The dataset comprised deeply sampled blood TCRbeta repertoires from subjects exposed to, actively infected with, or recovered from COVID-19. The repertoires were made available in a free public database intended to serve as a resource for research on the immune response to SARS-CoV-2. The samples were drawn from two sources: the first 160 participants of the ongoing ImmuneRACE study, and about 1,300 subjects contributed by 6 global collaborators. Nearly every sample came with metadata listing a de-identified subject ID, COVID-19 status, age in years and sex. Where available, HLA class I and class II types were taken from metadata supplied by the sample provider and were not determined by assay-based typing.

The immunoSEQ Assay, a bias-controlled multiplex PCR, was used to amplify TCRbeta CDR3 regions from genomic DNA. The paper's processing steps were these. The number of nucleated cells in each sample was estimated from the amplification of reference gene primers within the assay. To quantify the absolute abundance of each unique TCRbeta CDR3 rearrangement, sequence reads were collapsed and filtered. For each sample, productive Simpson clonality was calculated as the square root of Simpson's diversity index across productive rearrangements. The table comes from immuneACCESS by way of TCRdb, which keeps in-frame sequences with V and J called. Part of the clones is missing from these tables; in studies checked, under half for an unresolved V gene and the rest for unknown reasons. That table is the source of V, J and clone size, and D and trimming were worked out from the DNA. For this sample the table gives approximately 240,000 clones, of which around four fifths were detected only once. The ten largest account for about 4% of the sample.

Results and caveats for the whole study, not just this receptor: Clinical and demographic metadata were provided uncurated, with the amount varying by source and participant.

From its cysteine to its phenylalanine, the CDR3 spans 14 amino acids. Left in the record is the CDR3 DNA by itself, 42 bases read in frame from the first base. Via the germline V gene, CDR1 is KGHSH and CDR2 LQKENI. For this chain, trimming is 0 bases at the V end and 10 bases at the J end, and the number of junction bases without a gene match is 4. The TCR originated in a woman between 40 and 55 years old with active or convalescent COVID-19. The sample taken for sequencing was peripheral blood. The chain joins TRBV18 to TRBJ1-4, with 8 bases aligning to TRBD1. CDR3 loop: CASSPPTGEGKLFF. The DNA sequence is given as TGTGCCAGCTCACCACCGACAGGGGAGGGAAAACTGTTTTTT.